Listed below are T cell receptor beta chains from one sample, sequenced in a study of blood T cell repertoires in COVID-19. TCRdb keeps only in-frame clones here, not all; method: immunoSEQ multiplex PCR. The table has about 280,000 clones, around 85% seen once. The sample comprised peripheral blood. The receptors were gathered from a woman under 40 who had recovered from COVID-19. The CDR3 runs from the conserved cysteine through the conserved F or W. The D gene is left open where the match is weak. A clone size is listed for some rows: how often the clone was seen (once, few, many), or a class if it is expanded.

j_call,d_call,v_call,clone_size,cdr3_aa,cdr3_nt
TRBJ2-1,TRBD2,TRBV7-6,-,CASSLGSAGGYNEQFF,TGTGCCAGCAGCTTAGGTAGCGCGGGAGGTTACAATGAGCAGTTCTTC
TRBJ2-7,-,TRBV24-1,-,CATSDPTGQRPYEQYF,TGTGCCACCAGTGATCCTACAGGCCAGCGACCCTACGAGCAGTACTTC
TRBJ1-5,TRBD1,TRBV30,-,CAWSAVRGPYSNQPQHF,TGTGCCTGGAGTGCGGTCAGGGGGCCCTATAGCAATCAGCCCCAGCATTTT
TRBJ2-7,-,TRBV6-2/TRBV6-3,-,CASSYRWTATYEQYF,TGTGCCAGCAGTTACAGATGGACAGCGACCTACGAGCAGTACTTC
TRBJ1-3,-,TRBV2,-,CASSERFSGNTIYF,TGTGCCAGCAGTGAGCGGTTCTCTGGAAACACCATATATTTT
TRBJ2-5,TRBD1,TRBV5-6,-,CASSFNRGLWTQYF,TGTGCCAGCAGCTTCAACAGGGGTCTGTGGACCCAGTACTTC
TRBJ1-1,-,TRBV7-2,-,CASSLAGVNTEAFF,TGTGCCAGCAGCTTAGCCGGGGTGAACACTGAAGCTTTCTTT
TRBJ2-3,TRBD2,TRBV28,-,CASNPGAGGPTDTQYF,TGTGCCAGCAACCCGGGGGCGGGAGGGCCCACAGATACGCAGTATTTT
TRBJ1-5,-,TRBV19,-,CASSTGNQPQHF,TGTGCCAGTAGTACAGGGAATCAGCCCCAGCATTTT
TRBJ2-2,TRBD2,TRBV9,-,CASSTMTGGGTGELFF,TGTGCCAGCAGCACCATGACGGGAGGTGGGACCGGGGAGCTGTTTTTT
TRBJ2-7,TRBD2,TRBV27,-,CASSLREAPYEQYF,TGTGCCAGCAGTCTCCGGGAGGCCCCCTACGAGCAGTACTTC
TRBJ2-5,-,TRBV10-2,-,CASSEFQGNTQETQYF,TGCGCCAGCAGTGAGTTCCAGGGAAATACCCAAGAGACCCAGTACTTC
TRBJ2-5,-,TRBV7-2,-,CASSLVLAGLETQYF,TGTGCCAGCAGCTTAGTCCTAGCTGGTTTAGAGACCCAGTACTTC
TRBJ2-7,TRBD2,TRBV19,few,CASSTLAGSSYEQYF,TGTGCCAGTAGTACACTAGCGGGGAGCTCCTACGAGCAGTACTTC
TRBJ2-1,TRBD1,TRBV24-1,-,CATRRTGTGGPGEQFF,TGTGCCACCAGGCGGACCGGGACAGGGGGACCGGGCGAGCAGTTCTTC
TRBJ2-7,TRBD2,TRBV20-1,-,CSASSFSGVRDEQYF,TGCAGTGCTAGTTCCTTTAGCGGGGTCCGGGACGAGCAGTACTTC
TRBJ2-7,-,TRBV30,-,CAWRNRAAYEQYF,TGTGCCTGGAGAAACAGGGCCGCCTACGAGCAGTACTTC
TRBJ1-4,-,TRBV10-2,-,CASSDPKGGFTEKLFF,TGCGCCAGCAGTGATCCAAAGGGGGGGTTTACTGAAAAACTGTTTTTT
TRBJ1-2,-,TRBV12-3/TRBV12-4,-,CASGGSNYGYTF,TGTGCCAGCGGGGGCAGTAACTATGGCTACACCTTC
TRBJ1-1,-,TRBV5-4,few,CASSSPEGRNTEAFF,TGTGCCAGCAGCTCCCCCGAGGGCAGGAACACTGAAGCTTTCTTT
TRBJ2-3,-,TRBV2,-,CASSVAPGQSSTDTQYF,TGTGCCAGCAGTGTAGCACCGGGACAATCAAGCACAGATACGCAGTATTTT
TRBJ1-4,-,TRBV30,-,CAWSPDGQIEKLFF,TGTGCCTGGAGTCCCGACGGACAAATTGAAAAACTGTTTTTT
TRBJ1-5,-,TRBV19,-,CASSIYSGYNQPQHF,TGTGCCAGTAGTATCTACAGTGGGTACAATCAGCCCCAGCATTTT
TRBJ1-2,TRBD1,TRBV10-3,-,CAISGYRDRINYGYTF,TGTGCCATCAGTGGTTACCGGGACAGGATCAACTATGGCTACACCTTC
TRBJ2-1,TRBD2,TRBV5-1,-,CASSLGTSTFF,TGCGCCAGCAGCCTCGGGACTAGTACGTTCTTC
TRBJ1-1,TRBD1,TRBV7-9,-,CASSFGAGGAEVAFF,TGTGCCAGCAGCTTCGGGGCAGGGGGCGCCGAGGTTGCTTTCTTT
TRBJ1-5,-,TRBV30,-,CAWSPPGPQPQHF,TGTGCCTGGAGTCCTCCAGGGCCACAGCCCCAGCATTTT
TRBJ2-7,TRBD2,TRBV5-1,-,CASSPREVPSGGAVQYF,TGCGCCAGCAGCCCCCGTGAAGTCCCTAGCGGGGGGGCCGTGCAGTACTTC
TRBJ1-2,-,TRBV4-1,once,CASSQETAVVNYGYTF,TGCGCCAGCAGCCAGGAAACCGCGGTAGTGAACTATGGCTACACCTTC
TRBJ2-7,-,TRBV28,-,CASSTPGTRVEQYF,TGTGCCAGCAGTACCCCGGGAACCCGGGTCGAGCAGTACTTC
TRBJ2-7,TRBD1,TRBV5-6,once,CASSWDRGLDYEQYF,TGTGCCAGCAGCTGGGACAGGGGTCTTGACTACGAGCAGTACTTC
TRBJ2-3,-,TRBV19,-,CASSPPGAGTKLSTDTQYF,TGTGCCAGTAGTCCCCCGGGGGCGGGGACTAAATTAAGCACAGATACGCAGTATTTT
TRBJ2-7,-,TRBV28,-,CASSSPGHKNEQYF,TGTGCCAGCAGTTCTCCGGGACACAAGAACGAGCAGTACTTC
TRBJ2-7,TRBD2,TRBV15,-,CATRLRRDYYEQYF,TGTGCCACCCGCCTGCGCCGGGACTACTACGAGCAGTACTTC
TRBJ2-7,-,TRBV7-8,-,CASSPDKVLYEQYF,TGTGCCAGCAGCCCCGACAAGGTCCTCTACGAGCAGTACTTC